The entry below gives a single T cell receptor (beta chain) sequence along with its context. Its antigen target is currently unknown. The input lacks base qualities; no much larger clone sits a single base away. These reads were obtained on an Illumina NovaSeq 6000. Using 5'RACE with constant-segment primers, TCRalpha and TCRbeta cDNA libraries were constructed, with sample barcodes and unique molecular identifiers added in the process. Trizol reagent was used to extract RNA from every sample. Library amplification was performed in two PCR steps, and a second sample barcode and Illumina TruSeq adapters were introduced in the second step. Sequencing of libraries was performed on an Illumina NovaSeq with 2 x 150 bp paired-end reads. The study's processing was this. Reads were demultiplexed and collapsed into UMI-guided consensus sequences with migec v1.2.7. Using mixcr v2.1.11, UMI consensuses were aligned to TRA and TRB V and J templates and then assembled into clonotypes. Expanded or contracted clonotypes were those called significant by both edgeR and NoisET, with noise models trained on biological replicates. edgeR calls used a false discovery rate-adjusted p below 0.01 and a log2 fold-change threshold of 1. PCA with hierarchical clustering of max-normalized trajectories of the 1000 most abundant clonotypes was used as exploratory dynamics analysis. Separately sequenced CD4+ and CD8+ repertoires were used to assign a CD4 or CD8 phenotype to each responding clone. TCRdb took the public reads, trimmed them with fastp at Q25, ran MiXCR for clone calling and kept in-frame beta chains. Rows with one shared CDR3 protein collapse into an entry with the most common genes and DNA. These V and J calls are TCRdb output, not the study's own analysis. The sample yields approximately 89,000 distinct CDR3 sequences; about 23% were counted once. The ten most abundant clones make up approximately 45% of the sample.

Ficoll-Paque density gradient centrifugation was used to isolate PBMCs. These data belong to a study of T-cell memory formation after mild COVID-19 (dated by TCRdb to the early 2020s). The study in broad terms: Most TCR sequence clusters were specific to one of the two donors. T-cell clones expanding and contracting after mild COVID-19 in a couple of donors were tracked by longitudinal TCRalpha and TCRbeta repertoire sequencing. The cohort comprised two young, previously healthy adult volunteers, one female and one male. Results the study describes overall, beyond this receptor: Only a couple of mild cases were covered in the study, and larger cohorts including severe cases with pre-infection samples were considered necessary. From day 15 to 85, contracting clones showed balanced CD4/CD8 phenotypes, whereas a second wave of clones that expanded from day 15 to 37 leaned towards CD4+. Some responding clones were detected in pre-infection memory, suggesting pre-existing cross-reactive memory T cells joined the SARS-CoV-2 response. Contracting CD4+ clones appeared mostly in the CM and EM memory subsets, whereas CD8+ clones were enriched in EMRA. The second-wave clones that peaked on day 37 were not confirmed to be SARS-CoV-2 specific.

The CDR3 goes from the cysteine to the phenylalanine over 14 residues. Solely the CDR3 DNA is kept, with 42 bases framed from the first base. As encoded in the germline V gene (reference sequence), CDR1 is SGHKS while CDR2 is YYEKEE. Trimming takes 3 bases off V and 7 bases off J; junction bases not matched to a gene: 5. The sequenced sample consisted of PBMCs or a T cell subset sorted from them (not recorded which). The receptor was isolated from a man younger than 35 who had mild COVID-19 (a few samples of this study predate the infection). The sample titles of this study are shuffled in the database, so cell type and time point are left out; the donor was told from shared clones. Recombination linked TRBV5-5 to TRBJ1-2; 11 central bases correspond to TRBD1. The CDR3 reads CASSWGQGERGYTF. The DNA sequence follows: TGTGCCAGCAGCTGGGGACAGGGGGAACGTGGCTACACCTTC. Reference TRBV5-5 and TRBJ1-2 genes cover what lies past the CDR3, so the full variable domain is DAGVTQSPTHLIKTRGQQVTLRCSPISGHKSVSWYQQVLGQGPQFIFQYYEKEERGRGNFPDRFSARQFPNYSSELNVNALLLGDSALYLCASSWGQGERGYTFGSGTRLTVV.